The 29 T cell receptor beta chains given below trace back to one sample, sequenced in a study of cytomegalovirus exposure and HLA in healthy donors. Amplification used 60 Vbeta primers and 13 Jbeta primers. Sequencing was performed with immunoSEQ multiplex PCR; in TCRdb, only in-frame clones are kept and a portion is missing. The data contain about 220,000 clones, 82% of them seen just once; the ten biggest clones take up 4.5% to 6%. The sample was PBMCs. These receptors came from a woman between 40 and 55 years old in good health and CMV-seropositive.

This clone came up once. The rearrangement joins TRBV10-3 to TRBJ1-4, with 9 positions matching TRBD1. With V trimmed by 10 bases and J by 5 bases, 5 bases remained unmatched. Germline assignment: CDR1 ENHRY and CDR2 SYGVKD. The CDR3 has 13 amino acids. CDR3 amino acids: CATRGTGNEKLFF. CDR3 coding DNA: TGTGCCACCCGGGGGACAGGGAATGAAAAACTGTTTTTT.

This clone turned up a few times. The V gene is TRBV5-6, the J gene TRBJ1-1, with D perhaps matching TRBD1 (6 bases). CDR3 length equals 14 residues. The V end was cut by 2 bases, the J end by 0 bases, with 8 bases between. The germline gives CDR1 SGHDT, CDR2 YYEEEE. The CDR3 is CASSFTGMNTEAFF. CDR3 bases: TGTGCCAGCAGCTTCACAGGGATGAACACTGAAGCTTTCTTT. Full variable domain (remainder filled in from reference TRBV5-6 and TRBJ1-1): DAGVTQSPTHLIKTRGQQVTLRCSPKSGHDTVSWYQQALGQGPQFIFQYYEEEERQRGNFPDRFSGHQFPNYSSELNVNALLLGDSALYLCASSFTGMNTEAFFGQGTRLTVV.

This chain connects TRBV7-3 to TRBJ1-2; 8 nucleotides line up with TRBD1. J lost 2 bases, V lost 3 bases, and 2 bases had no gene match. From germline, CDR1 is SGHTA and CDR2 FQGTGA. This CDR3 region has 14 residues. The DNA of the CDR3 is TGTGCCAGCAGCTTGAGGACAGGGAACTATGGCTACACCTTC. This gives the protein CASSLRTGNYGYTF.

With respect to this clone: The junction and the germline gene differ at one end; a read error may be behind it. The DNA of the CDR3 is TGTTCCAGCAAAGGGGTGCACTATGGCTACACCTTC. Translation gives CSSKGVHYGYTF. This chain uses TRBV7-9 with TRBJ1-2, with D possibly matching TRBD1 (5 bases). This CDR3 has 12 amino acids. Germline V gene data show CDR1 as SEHNR and CDR2 as FQNEAQ (reference sequence).

This chain links TRBV6-5 with TRBJ1-2; TRBD1 matches at 8 bases. Germline V gene data show CDR1 as MNHEY and CDR2 as SVGAGI. V lost 0 bases and J lost 4; bases outside the gene matches: 4. The CDR3 totals 15 residues. The CDR3 region has the DNA TGTGCCAGCAGTTACTCTTCACAGGGGGGCTATGGCTACACCTTC. Translated, it gives CASSYSSQGGYGYTF.

The rearrangement links TRBV28 to TRBJ2-3; 10 bases match TRBD2. Trimming cost V 6 bases and J 6 bases; bases outside gene matches: 12. The CDR3 has 16 amino acids. Germline V gives CDR1 MDHEN, CDR2 SYDVKM. The DNA for the CDR3 is TGTGCCAGCAGAGAAAGTCTAGCGGGGGTTGGGGATACGCAGTATTTT. Amino acid sequence: CASRESLAGVGDTQYF. The entire variable domain, with the rest obtained from reference TRBV28 and TRBJ2-3, is as follows: DVKVTQSSRYLVKRTGEKVFLECVQDMDHENMFWYRQDPGLGLRLIYFSYDVKMKEKGDIPEGYSVSREKKERFSLILESASTNQTSMYLCASRESLAGVGDTQYFGPGTRLTVL.

This clone was recorded once. The rearrangement joins TRBV15 to TRBJ2-1, with TRBD2 matching 7 bases. In germline, CDR1 is LNHNV, CDR2 YYDKDF (reference sequence). The trim removed 0 bases at V and 6 bases at J, leaving 5 bases unmatched. The CDR3 runs 15 residues. CDR3 residues: CATSRDWGTTNEQFF. In DNA, the CDR3 is TGTGCCACCAGCAGAGATTGGGGGACTACCAATGAGCAGTTCTTC.

V usage is TRBV11-2 and J usage is TRBJ1-2; 8 bases line up with TRBD1. Germline assignment: CDR1 SGHAT and CDR2 FQNNGV. CDR3 length equals 14 residues. Losses at the gene ends were 5 bases for V and 5 bases for J; bases not matched to a gene: 7. CDR3 sequence reads: CASSQGWTGYGYTF. The DNA of the CDR3 is TGTGCCAGCAGCCAGGGATGGACAGGGTATGGCTACACCTTC. The complete variable domain, with remaining parts taken from reference TRBV11-2 and TRBJ1-2, reads EAGVAQSPRYKIIEKRQSVAFWCNPISGHATLYWYQQILGQGPKLLIQFQNNGVVDDSQLPKDRFSAERLKGVDSTLKIQPAKLEDSAVYLCASSQGWTGYGYTFGSGTRLTVV.

The chain recombines TRBV5-1 with TRBJ1-2; 11 bases are shared with TRBD1. Trimming took 3 bases from V and 6 from J; bases not matched to a gene: 4. The CDR3 length is 14 residues. The germline CDR1 and CDR2 sequences are SGHRS and YFSETQ. The CDR3 DNA is TGCGCCAGCAGCTGGGACAGGGGGTATAATGGCTACACCTTC. Amino acid sequence: CASSWDRGYNGYTF.

The CDR3 coding sequence is TGTGCCAGCAGCACCTCCGGGACTAGGAAATACGAGCAGTACTTC. Protein sequence: CASSTSGTRKYEQYF. The rearrangement joins TRBV6-5 to TRBJ2-7; 8 nucleotides agree with TRBD2. The junction had 11 bases not matched to a gene; V was cut back by 6 bases and J by 4 bases. This CDR3 is built from 15 residues. CDR1 and CDR2 from the germline V gene are MNHEY and SVGAGI.

The chain is built from TRBV5-1 and TRBJ2-7; D is perhaps TRBD2 (6 bases). The CDR3 consists of 15 residues. V was cut by 1 base and J by 0 bases, with 11 bases left in between. Germline assignment: CDR1 SGHRS and CDR2 YFSETQ. CDR3 residues: CASSLSGQYSYEQYF. In DNA, the CDR3 is TGCGCCAGCAGCTTGAGCGGGCAGTACTCCTACGAGCAGTACTTC.

V gene TRBV7-8 combines with J gene TRBJ2-5, with TRBD1 identical over 9 bases. The DNA end lines up better with TRBJ2-7; the J call may be wrong. Germline V gene data show CDR1 as SGHVS and CDR2 as FQNEAQ. The CDR3 covers 16 residues. CDR3 in amino acids: CASSLGLGQGIYEQYF. The CDR3 DNA reads as TGTGCCAGCAGCTTAGGTTTGGGACAGGGAATCTACGAGCAGTACTTC.

This chain joins TRBV7-6 and TRBJ2-2; 11 bases align to TRBD2. Germline V gene sequence: CDR1 SGHVS, CDR2 FNYEAQ. Losses at the gene ends were 1 base for V and 5 bases for J; bases not matched to a gene: 3. CDR3 length: 16 residues. In DNA, the CDR3 is TGTGCCAGCAGCTTAGTCCCTAGCGGGAGGACCGGGGAGCTGTTTTTT. Its translation: CASSLVPSGRTGELFF. The complete variable domain, with remaining parts taken from reference TRBV7-6 and TRBJ2-2, reads GAGVSQSPRYKVTKRGQDVALRCDPISGHVSLYWYRQALGQGPEFLTYFNYEAQQDKSGLPNDRFSAERPEGSISTLTIQRTEQRDSAMYRCASSLVPSGRTGELFFGEGSRLTVL.

CDR3 in amino acids: CASSWRGDEQYF. The CDR3 nucleotides are TGCGCCAGCAGCTGGCGGGGGGACGAGCAGTACTTC. This chain connects TRBV5-1 to TRBJ2-7; 8 positions agree with TRBD2. There are 12 residues in the CDR3. Germline CDR1 is SGHRS and CDR2 is YFSETQ. Unmatched junction bases numbered 1, after V lost 3 bases and J lost 5 bases. The whole variable domain, filled in from reference TRBV5-1 and TRBJ2-7, reads KAGVTQTPRYLIKTRGQQVTLSCSPISGHRSVSWYQQTPGQGLQFLFEYFSETQRNKGNFPGRFSGRQFSNSRSEMNVSTLELGDSALYLCASSWRGDEQYFGPGTRLTVT.

This chain connects TRBV13 to TRBJ2-3, with TRBD1 matching 8 bases. There are 14 residues in the CDR3. V was clipped by 2 bases and J by 6 bases; unmatched bases: 4. Per the germline V gene, CDR1 is PRHDT and CDR2 is FYEKMQ (reference sequence). CDR3 DNA: TGTGCCAGCAGCTTACAGGGGGCCGGGGATACGCAGTATTTT. It yields the protein CASSLQGAGDTQYF. Full variable domain (remainder filled in from reference TRBV13 and TRBJ2-3): AAGVIQSPRHLIKEKRETATLKCYPIPRHDTVYWYQQGPGQDPQFLISFYEKMQSDKGSIPDRFSAQQFSDYHSELNMSSLELGDSALYFCASSLQGAGDTQYFGPGTRLTVL.

The chain couples TRBV18 to TRBJ1-1, with 8 bases identical to TRBD1. V shed 4 bases, J shed 1 base, and the junction held 5 bases outside the gene matches. Germline loops: CDR1 KGHSH, CDR2 LQKENI. The CDR3 spans 15 residues. For the CDR3, the DNA is TGTGCCAGCTCACGTCTGGGACAGGCGAACACTGAAGCTTTCTTT. This gives the protein CASSRLGQANTEAFF.

The V gene is TRBV7-9, the J gene TRBJ1-6, with D tentatively TRBD1 (5 bases). CDR3 length equals 13 residues. CDR1 is SEHNR, CDR2 FQNEAQ, per germline (reference sequence). Trimming took 1 base from V and 9 from J, leaving 7 bases between them. The CDR3 DNA follows: TGTGCCAGCAGCTTAGGGGGGGGTTCACCCCTCCACTTT. Translated: CASSLGGGSPLHF.

Turning to this clone: Other nucleotide sequences from this sample produce the same CDR3. The chain joins TRBV15 to TRBJ2-1; TRBD2 matches 12 bases. The CDR3 spans 16 residues. Germline trimming cut 0 bases from V and 8 bases from J; bases unmatched to any gene: 5. The germline gives CDR1 LNHNV, CDR2 YYDKDF (reference sequence). CDR3 DNA: TGTGCCACCAGCAGAGAGTTGACTAGCGGGAGTGATGAGCAGTTCTTC. It yields the protein CATSRELTSGSDEQFF.

The chain recombines TRBV18 with TRBJ2-7, with D hard to call. CDR3 length equals 13 residues. The V and J ends lost 2 bases and 1 base respectively, with 6 bases between them. Germline CDR1 is KGHSH and CDR2 is LQKENI. The CDR3 loop reads CASSPKASYEQYF. CDR3 sequence (DNA): TGTGCCAGCTCACCAAAAGCATCCTACGAGCAGTACTTC.

The V gene is TRBV29-1, the J gene TRBJ2-1, with D maybe TRBD2 (5 bases). Per the germline V gene, CDR1 is SQVTM and CDR2 is ANQGSEA. Trimming removed 7 bases at V and 1 base at J, with 14 bases between. The CDR3 contains 14 residues. CDR3 in amino acids: CSALAGGSYNEQFF. CDR3 coding DNA: TGCAGCGCCCTCGCGGGTGGTTCCTACAATGAGCAGTTCTTC.

This chain links TRBV9 with TRBJ1-2, with D maybe TRBD1 (6 bases). The germline gives CDR1 SGDLS, CDR2 YYNGEE. The CDR3 is made up of 15 amino acids. The ends were cut back, 6 bases at V and 3 bases at J, with 18 bases in the middle. CDR3 amino acids: CASTDKDRPDYGYTF. The CDR3 DNA reads TGTGCCAGCACCGATAAAGACAGGCCCGACTATGGCTACACCTTC.

This sequence joins TRBV7-3 and TRBJ2-7, with 7 bases aligning to TRBD2. Germline values: CDR1 SGHTA, CDR2 FQGTGA. There are 19 residues in the CDR3. Unmatched junction bases numbered 14, after V lost 0 bases and J lost 0 bases. CDR3 nucleotides: TGTGCCAGCAGCTTAACAGGTCCTGGAGTAGCGGGCCACTCCTACGAGCAGTACTTC. Translating gives CASSLTGPGVAGHSYEQYF.

The J gene is TRBJ1-2, the V gene TRBV6-1; 9 nucleotides agree with TRBD1. The CDR3 is 15 amino acids. J gave up 4 bases and V 7 bases, and 10 bases lay outside the gene matches. Germline V lookup: CDR1 MNHNS, CDR2 SASEGT. CDR3 region: CASTPPGTGSYGYTF. In DNA, the CDR3 is TGTGCCAGCACTCCCCCGGGGACAGGGTCCTATGGCTACACCTTC.

The chain couples TRBV7-9 to TRBJ2-1; 12 positions agree with TRBD2. The CDR3 is 17 residues long. V gave up 4 bases and J gave up 2 bases; unmatched junction bases: 6. Germline assignment: CDR1 SEHNR and CDR2 FQNEAQ (reference sequence). Written as DNA, the CDR3 is TGTGCCAGCAGCTCCTTGACTAGCGGGAGTACCTACAATGAGCAGTTCTTC. Translation: CASSSLTSGSTYNEQFF.

The V call is TRBV7-2, the J call TRBJ2-1; 14 bases are a match to TRBD2. The CDR3 is made up of 16 amino acids. Germline CDR1 and CDR2: SGHTA and FQGNSA. Trimming removed 1 base from V and 8 bases from J; junction bases left unmatched: 4. The DNA of the CDR3 is TGTGCCAGCAGCTTAGAGGGGACTAGCGGGAGCCATGAGCAGTTCTTC. Translating gives CASSLEGTSGSHEQFF.

The chain employs TRBV15 and TRBJ2-3; D gene ambiguous. Trimming removed 4 bases from V and 0 bases from J, with 11 bases in between. Germline CDR1 reads LNHNV; CDR2 reads YYDKDF (reference sequence). This CDR3 region has 15 residues. CDR3: CATSKDTLSTDTQYF. The CDR3 DNA reads TGTGCCACCAGCAAAGACACTTTGAGCACAGATACGCAGTATTTT.

This clone was counted between two and nine times. The chain couples TRBV7-2 to TRBJ1-1, with TRBD1 matching over 7 bases. V lost 1 base to trimming and J lost 3 bases; unmatched junction nucleotides: 14. The CDR3 has 18 amino acids. The germline gives CDR1 SGHTA, CDR2 FQGNSA. The CDR3 spells CASSLGRPWRGQYTEAFF. Here the CDR3 DNA reads TGTGCCAGCAGCTTAGGCCGCCCTTGGAGGGGGCAATACACTGAAGCTTTCTTT.

The CDR3 DNA sequence: TGTGCCAGCAGCGAGGGACAGGGCGGGACTGAAGCTTTCTTT. Encoded protein: CASSEGQGGTEAFF. The V gene is TRBV9, the J gene TRBJ1-1, with TRBD1 matching over 9 bases. Germline V gene data show CDR1 as SGDLS and CDR2 as YYNGEE. CDR3 length equals 14 residues. Germline trimming cut 3 bases from V and 5 bases from J; bases unmatched to any gene: 5.

This clone turned up a few times. This chain uses TRBV4-1 with TRBJ2-5; unclear D gene. The tail of the sequence fits TRBJ2-7 better, so the J call may be wrong. From germline, CDR1 is MGHRA and CDR2 YSYEKL. This CDR3 region has 15 residues. The DNA of the CDR3 is TGCGCCAGCAGCCAAGAGAGCACCTACTCCTACGAGCAGTACTTC. Translating gives CASSQESTYSYEQYF.